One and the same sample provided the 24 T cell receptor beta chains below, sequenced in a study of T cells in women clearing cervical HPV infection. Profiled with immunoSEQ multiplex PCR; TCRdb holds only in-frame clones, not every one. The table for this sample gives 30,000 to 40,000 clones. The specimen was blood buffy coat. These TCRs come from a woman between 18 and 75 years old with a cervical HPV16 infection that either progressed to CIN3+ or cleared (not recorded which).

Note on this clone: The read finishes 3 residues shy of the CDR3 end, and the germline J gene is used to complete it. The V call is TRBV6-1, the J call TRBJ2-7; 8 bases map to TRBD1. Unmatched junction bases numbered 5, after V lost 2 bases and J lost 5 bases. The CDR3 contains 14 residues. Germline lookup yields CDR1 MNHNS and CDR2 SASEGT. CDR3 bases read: TGTGCCAGCAGTGAATCCAGGGGGCCTGACGAG. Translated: CASSESRGPDE. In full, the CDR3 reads CASSESRGPDEQYF.

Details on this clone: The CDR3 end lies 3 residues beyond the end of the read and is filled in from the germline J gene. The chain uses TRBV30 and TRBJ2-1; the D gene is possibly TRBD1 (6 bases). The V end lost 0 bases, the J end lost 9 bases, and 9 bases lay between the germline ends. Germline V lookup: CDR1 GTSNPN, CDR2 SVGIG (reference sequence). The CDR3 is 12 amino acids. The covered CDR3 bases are TGTGCCTGGAGTGTAACAGGGTCTGAG. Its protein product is CAWSVTGSE. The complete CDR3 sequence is CAWSVTGSEQFF.

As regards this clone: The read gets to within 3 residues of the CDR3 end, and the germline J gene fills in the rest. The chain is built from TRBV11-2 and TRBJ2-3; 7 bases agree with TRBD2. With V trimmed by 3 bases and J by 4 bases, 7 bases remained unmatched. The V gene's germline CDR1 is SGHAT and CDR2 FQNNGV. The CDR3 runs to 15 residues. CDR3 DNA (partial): TGTGCCAGCAGCTTCCTAGCGGAGGGCTCAGATACG. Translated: CASSFLAEGSDT. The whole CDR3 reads CASSFLAEGSDTQYF.

CDR3 protein: CASRTGDSYEQYF. The CDR3 DNA, read in part, is TGTGCCAGCAGGACAGGGGACTCCTACGAG. The rearrangement links TRBV2 to TRBJ2-7; TRBD1 matches 8 bases. The CDR3 end is not reached by the read, which stops 3 residues before it; the germline J gene fills it in. The V gene's germline CDR1 is SNHLY and CDR2 FYNNEI. The CDR3 sequence is 13 residues long. Unmatched junction bases numbered 1, after V lost 6 bases and J lost 0 bases. Filled out from reference TRBV2 and TRBJ2-7, the complete variable domain reads EPEVTQTPSHQVTQMGQEVILRCVPISNHLYFYWYRQILGQKVEFLVSFYNNEISEKSEIFDDQFSVERPDGSNFTLKIRSTKLEDSAMYFCASRTGDSYEQYFGPGTRLTVT.

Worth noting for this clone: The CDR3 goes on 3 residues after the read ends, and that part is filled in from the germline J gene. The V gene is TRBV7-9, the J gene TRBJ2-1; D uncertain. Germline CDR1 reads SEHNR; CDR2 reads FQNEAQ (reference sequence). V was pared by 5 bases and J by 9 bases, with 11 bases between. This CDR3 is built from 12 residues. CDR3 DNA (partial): TGTGCCAGCAGCCCGGTGGTCGCTGAG. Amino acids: CASSPVVAE. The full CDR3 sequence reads CASSPVVAEQFF.

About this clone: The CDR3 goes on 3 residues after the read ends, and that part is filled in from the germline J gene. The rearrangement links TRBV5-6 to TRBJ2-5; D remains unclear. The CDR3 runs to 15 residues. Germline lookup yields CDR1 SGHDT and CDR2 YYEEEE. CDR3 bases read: TGTGCCAGCAGCTTGGACCTCAGTGGCACAGATACC. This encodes CASSLDLSGTDT. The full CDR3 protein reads CASSLDLSGTDTQYF. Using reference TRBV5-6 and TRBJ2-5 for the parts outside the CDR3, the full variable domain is DAGVTQSPTHLIKTRGQQVTLRCSPKSGHDTVSWYQQALGQGPQFIFQYYEEEERQRGNFPDRFSGHQFPNYSSELNVNALLLGDSALYLCASSLDLSGTDTQYFGPGTRLLVL.

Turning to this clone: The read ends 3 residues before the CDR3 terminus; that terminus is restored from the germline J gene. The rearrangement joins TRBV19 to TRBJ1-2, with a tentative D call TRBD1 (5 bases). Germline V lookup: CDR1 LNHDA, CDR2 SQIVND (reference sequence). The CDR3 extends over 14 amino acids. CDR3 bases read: TGTGCCAGTAGTATAGCGGGGGGGACCTACGAC. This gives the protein CASSIAGGTYD. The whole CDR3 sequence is CASSIAGGTYDYTF. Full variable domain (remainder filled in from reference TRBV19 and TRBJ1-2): DGGITQSPKYLFRKEGQNVTLSCEQNLNHDAMYWYRQDPGQGLRLIYYSQIVNDFQKGDIAEGYSVSREKKESFPLTVTSAQKNPTAFYLCASSIAGGTYDYTFGSGTRLTVV.

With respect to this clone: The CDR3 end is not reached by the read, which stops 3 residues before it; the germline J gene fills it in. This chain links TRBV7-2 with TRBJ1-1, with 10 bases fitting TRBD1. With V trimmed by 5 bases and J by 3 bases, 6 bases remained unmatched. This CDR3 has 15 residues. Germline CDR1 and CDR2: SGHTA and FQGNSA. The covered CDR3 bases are TGTGCCAGCAGCATGGGACAGGGGTTGGACACTGAA. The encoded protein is CASSMGQGLDTE. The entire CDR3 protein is CASSMGQGLDTEAFF. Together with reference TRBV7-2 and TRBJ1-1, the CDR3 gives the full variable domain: GAGVSQSPSNKVTEKGKDVELRCDPISGHTALYWYRQSLGQGLEFLIYFQGNSAPDKSGLPSDRFSAERTGGSVSTLTIQRTQQEDSAVYLCASSMGQGLDTEAFFGQGTRLTVV.

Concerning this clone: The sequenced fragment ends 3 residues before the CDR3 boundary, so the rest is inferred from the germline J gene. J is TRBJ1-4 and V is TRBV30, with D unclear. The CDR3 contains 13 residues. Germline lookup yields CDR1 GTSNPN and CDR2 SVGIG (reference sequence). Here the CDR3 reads CAYGEGFDSPLFF. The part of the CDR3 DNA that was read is TGTGCCTACGGCGAAGGGTTTGATTCACCA. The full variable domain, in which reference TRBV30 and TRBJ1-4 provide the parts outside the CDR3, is SQTIHQWPATLVQPVGSPLSLECTVEGTSNPNLYWYRQAAGRGLQLLFYSVGIGQISSEVPQNLSASRPQDRQFILSSKKLLLSDSGFYLCAYGEGFDSPLFFGSGTQLSVL.

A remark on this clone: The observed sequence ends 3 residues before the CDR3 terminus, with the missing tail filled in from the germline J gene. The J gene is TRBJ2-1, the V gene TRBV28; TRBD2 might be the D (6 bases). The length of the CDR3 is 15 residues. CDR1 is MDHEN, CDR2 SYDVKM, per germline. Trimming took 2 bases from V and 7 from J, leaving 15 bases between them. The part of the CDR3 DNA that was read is TGTGCCAGCAGTTTACCTGGGGGGTTTGGGAATGAG. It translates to CASSLPGGFGNE. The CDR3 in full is CASSLPGGFGNEQFF.

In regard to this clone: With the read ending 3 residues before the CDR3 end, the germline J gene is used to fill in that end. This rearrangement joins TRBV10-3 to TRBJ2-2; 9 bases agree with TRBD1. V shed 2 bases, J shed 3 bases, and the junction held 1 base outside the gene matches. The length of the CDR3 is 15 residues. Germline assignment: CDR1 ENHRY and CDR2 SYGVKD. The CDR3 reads CAISEGDRDTGELFF. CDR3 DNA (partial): TGTGCCATCAGTGAGGGGGACAGGGACACCGGGGAG.

The CDR3 sequence is CAWSAGSYEQYF. The sequenced CDR3 bases are TGTGCCTGGAGCGCAGGGTCCTACGAG. This chain joins TRBV30 and TRBJ2-7, with D possibly being TRBD1 (5 bases). The observed sequence ends 3 residues before the CDR3 terminus, with the missing tail filled in from the germline J gene. The CDR3 is made up of 12 amino acids. Trimming removed 3 bases from V and 1 base from J, with 7 bases in between. Germline loops: CDR1 GTSNPN, CDR2 SVGIG (reference sequence).

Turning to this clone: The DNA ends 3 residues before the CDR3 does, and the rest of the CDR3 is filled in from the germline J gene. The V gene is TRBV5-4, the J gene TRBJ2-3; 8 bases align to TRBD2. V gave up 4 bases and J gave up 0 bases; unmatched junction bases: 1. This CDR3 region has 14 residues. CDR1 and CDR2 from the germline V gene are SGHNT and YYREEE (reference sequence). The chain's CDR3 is CASSPGGSTDTQYF. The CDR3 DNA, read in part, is TGTGCCAGCAGCCCGGGGGGGAGCACAGATACG.

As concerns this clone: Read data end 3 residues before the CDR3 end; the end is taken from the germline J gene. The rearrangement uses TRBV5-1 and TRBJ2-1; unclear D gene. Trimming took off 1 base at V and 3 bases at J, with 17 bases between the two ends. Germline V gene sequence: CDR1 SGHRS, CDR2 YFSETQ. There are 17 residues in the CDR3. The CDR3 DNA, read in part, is TGCGCCAGCAGCTTGTATGCGGTAGAATCGCTCTACAATGAG. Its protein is CASSLYAVESLYNE. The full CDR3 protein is CASSLYAVESLYNEQFF.

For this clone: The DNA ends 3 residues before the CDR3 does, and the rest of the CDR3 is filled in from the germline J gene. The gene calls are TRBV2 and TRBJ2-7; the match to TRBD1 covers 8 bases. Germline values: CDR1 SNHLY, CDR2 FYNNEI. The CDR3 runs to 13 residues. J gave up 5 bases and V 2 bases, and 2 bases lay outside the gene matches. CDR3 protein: CASSEQGANEQYF. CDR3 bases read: TGTGCCAGCAGTGAACAGGGGGCGAACGAG.

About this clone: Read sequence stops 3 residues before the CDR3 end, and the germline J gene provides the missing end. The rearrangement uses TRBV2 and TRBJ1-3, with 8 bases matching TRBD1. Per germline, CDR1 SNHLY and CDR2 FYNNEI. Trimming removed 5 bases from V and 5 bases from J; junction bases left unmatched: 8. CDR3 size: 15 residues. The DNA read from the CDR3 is TGTGCCAGCAGTTACCAGGGGGCGCGTAGAAACACC. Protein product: CASSYQGARRNT. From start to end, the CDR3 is CASSYQGARRNTIYF.

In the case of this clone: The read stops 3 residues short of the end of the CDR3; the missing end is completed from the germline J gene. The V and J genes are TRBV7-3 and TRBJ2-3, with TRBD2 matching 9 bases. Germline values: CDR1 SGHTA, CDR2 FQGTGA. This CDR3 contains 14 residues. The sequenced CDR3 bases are TGTGCCAGCAGCGCGGGGGGGGCTCAGGAGACG. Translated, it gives CASSAGGAQET. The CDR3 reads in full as CASSAGGAQETQYF.

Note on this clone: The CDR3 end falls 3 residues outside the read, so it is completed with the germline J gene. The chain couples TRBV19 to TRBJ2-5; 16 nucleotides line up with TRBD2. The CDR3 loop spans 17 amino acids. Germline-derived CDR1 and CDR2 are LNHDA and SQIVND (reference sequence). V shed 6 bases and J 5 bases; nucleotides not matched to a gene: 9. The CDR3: CASSLGTSGRALETQYF. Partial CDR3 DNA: TGTGCCAGTAGCCTGGGGACTAGCGGGAGGGCGTTGGAGACC. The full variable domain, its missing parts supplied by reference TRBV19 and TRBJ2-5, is DGGITQSPKYLFRKEGQNVTLSCEQNLNHDAMYWYRQDPGQGLRLIYYSQIVNDFQKGDIAEGYSVSREKKESFPLTVTSAQKNPTAFYLCASSLGTSGRALETQYFGPGTRLLVL.

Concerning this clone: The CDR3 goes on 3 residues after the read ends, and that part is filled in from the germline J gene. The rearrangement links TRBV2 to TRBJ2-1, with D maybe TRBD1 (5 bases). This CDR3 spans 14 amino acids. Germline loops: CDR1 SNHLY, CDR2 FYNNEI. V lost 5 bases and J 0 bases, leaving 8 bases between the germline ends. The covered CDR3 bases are TGTGCCAGCAGTCAGGGAAGCTCCTACAATGAG. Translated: CASSQGSSYNE. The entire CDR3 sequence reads CASSQGSSYNEQFF.

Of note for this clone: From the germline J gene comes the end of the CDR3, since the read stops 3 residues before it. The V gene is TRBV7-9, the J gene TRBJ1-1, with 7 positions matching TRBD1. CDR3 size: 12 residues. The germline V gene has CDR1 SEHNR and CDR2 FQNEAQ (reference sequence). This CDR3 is CASSLEEGAAFF. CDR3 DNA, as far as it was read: TGTGCCAGCAGCTTAGAAGAGGGGGCA.

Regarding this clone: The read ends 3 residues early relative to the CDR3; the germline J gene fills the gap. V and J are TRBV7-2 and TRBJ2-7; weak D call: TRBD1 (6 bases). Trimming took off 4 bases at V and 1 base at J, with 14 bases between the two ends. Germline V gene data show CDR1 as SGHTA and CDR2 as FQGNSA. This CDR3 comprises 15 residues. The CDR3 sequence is CASSSPGDISYEQYF. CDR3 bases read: TGTGCCAGCAGCTCTCCAGGGGACATTTCCTACGAG.

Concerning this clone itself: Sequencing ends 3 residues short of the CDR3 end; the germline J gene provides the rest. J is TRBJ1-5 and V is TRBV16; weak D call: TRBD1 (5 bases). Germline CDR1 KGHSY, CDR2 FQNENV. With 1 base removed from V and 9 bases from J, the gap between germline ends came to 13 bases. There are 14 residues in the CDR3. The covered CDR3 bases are TGTGCCAGCAGCCAATTGTTAGGGGAACGGCCC. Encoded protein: CASSQLLGERP. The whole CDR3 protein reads CASSQLLGERPQHF.

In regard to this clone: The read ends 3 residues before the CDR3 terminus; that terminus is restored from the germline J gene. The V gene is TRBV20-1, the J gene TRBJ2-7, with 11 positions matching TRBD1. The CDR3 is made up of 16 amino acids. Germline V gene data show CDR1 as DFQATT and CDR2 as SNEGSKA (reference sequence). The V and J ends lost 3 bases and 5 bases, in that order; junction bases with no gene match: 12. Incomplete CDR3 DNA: TGCAGTGCTAGTCACGGTGCGGGACAGGGGGTCCACGAG. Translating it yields CSASHGAGQGVHE. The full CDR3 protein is CSASHGAGQGVHEQYF.

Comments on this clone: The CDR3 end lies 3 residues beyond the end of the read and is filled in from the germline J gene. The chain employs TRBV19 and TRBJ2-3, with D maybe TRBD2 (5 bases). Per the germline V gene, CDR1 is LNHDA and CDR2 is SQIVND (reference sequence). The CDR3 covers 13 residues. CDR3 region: CASSKRSTETQYF. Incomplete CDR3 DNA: TGTGCCAGTAGTAAGCGGAGCACGGAGACG.